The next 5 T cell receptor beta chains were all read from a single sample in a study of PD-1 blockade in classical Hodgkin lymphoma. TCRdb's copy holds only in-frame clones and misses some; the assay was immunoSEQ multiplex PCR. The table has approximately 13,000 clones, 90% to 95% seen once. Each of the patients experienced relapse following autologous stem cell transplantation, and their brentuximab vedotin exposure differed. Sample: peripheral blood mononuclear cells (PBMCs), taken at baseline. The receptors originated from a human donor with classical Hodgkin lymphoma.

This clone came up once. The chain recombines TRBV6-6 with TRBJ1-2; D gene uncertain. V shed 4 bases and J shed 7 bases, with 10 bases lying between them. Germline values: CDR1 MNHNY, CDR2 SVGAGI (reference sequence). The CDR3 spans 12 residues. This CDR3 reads CASSSRTVGYTF. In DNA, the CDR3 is TGTGCCAGCAGTTCCCGGACGGTTGGCTACACCTTC.

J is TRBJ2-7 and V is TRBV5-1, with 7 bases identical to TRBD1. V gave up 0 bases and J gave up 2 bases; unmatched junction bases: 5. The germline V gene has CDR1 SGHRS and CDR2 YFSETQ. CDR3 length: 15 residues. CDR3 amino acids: CASSLGGQETYEQYF. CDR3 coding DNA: TGCGCCAGCAGCTTGGGAGGACAGGAGACCTACGAGCAGTACTTC.

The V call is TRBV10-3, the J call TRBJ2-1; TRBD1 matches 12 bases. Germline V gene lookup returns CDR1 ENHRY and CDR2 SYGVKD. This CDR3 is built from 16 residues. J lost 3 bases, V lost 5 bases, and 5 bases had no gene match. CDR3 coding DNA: TGTGCCATCAGTAGGGGACAGGGGGCCAACTACAATGAGCAGTTCTTC. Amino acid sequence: CAISRGQGANYNEQFF.

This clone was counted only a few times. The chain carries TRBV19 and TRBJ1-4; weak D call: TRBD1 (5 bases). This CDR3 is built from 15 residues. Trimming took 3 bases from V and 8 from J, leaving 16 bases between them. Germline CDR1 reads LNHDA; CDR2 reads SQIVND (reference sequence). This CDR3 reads CASSMQGRAGEKLFF. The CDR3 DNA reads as TGTGCCAGTAGTATGCAGGGAAGGGCGGGGGAAAAACTGTTTTTT.

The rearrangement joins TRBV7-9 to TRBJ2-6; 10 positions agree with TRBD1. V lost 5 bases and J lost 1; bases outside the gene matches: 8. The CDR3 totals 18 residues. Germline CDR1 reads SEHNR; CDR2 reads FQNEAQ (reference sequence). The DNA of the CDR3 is TGTGCCAGCAGCCCTCGGACAGGGGGTAATTCTGGGGCCAACGTCCTGACTTTC. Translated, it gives CASSPRTGGNSGANVLTF.